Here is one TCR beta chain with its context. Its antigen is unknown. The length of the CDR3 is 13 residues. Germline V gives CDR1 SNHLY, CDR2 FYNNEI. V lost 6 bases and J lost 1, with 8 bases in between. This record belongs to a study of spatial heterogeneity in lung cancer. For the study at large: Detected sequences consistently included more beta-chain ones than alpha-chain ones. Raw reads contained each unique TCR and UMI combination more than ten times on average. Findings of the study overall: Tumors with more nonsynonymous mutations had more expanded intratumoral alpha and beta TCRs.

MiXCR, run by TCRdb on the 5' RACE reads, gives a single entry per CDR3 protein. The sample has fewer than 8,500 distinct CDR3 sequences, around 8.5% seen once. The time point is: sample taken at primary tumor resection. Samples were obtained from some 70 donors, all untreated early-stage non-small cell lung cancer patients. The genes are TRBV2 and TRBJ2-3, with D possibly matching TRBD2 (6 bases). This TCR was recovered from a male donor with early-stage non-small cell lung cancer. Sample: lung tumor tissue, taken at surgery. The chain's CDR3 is CASSPGGTDTQYF. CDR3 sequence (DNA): TGTGCCAGCAGCCCGGGGGGCACAGATACGCAGTATTTT.